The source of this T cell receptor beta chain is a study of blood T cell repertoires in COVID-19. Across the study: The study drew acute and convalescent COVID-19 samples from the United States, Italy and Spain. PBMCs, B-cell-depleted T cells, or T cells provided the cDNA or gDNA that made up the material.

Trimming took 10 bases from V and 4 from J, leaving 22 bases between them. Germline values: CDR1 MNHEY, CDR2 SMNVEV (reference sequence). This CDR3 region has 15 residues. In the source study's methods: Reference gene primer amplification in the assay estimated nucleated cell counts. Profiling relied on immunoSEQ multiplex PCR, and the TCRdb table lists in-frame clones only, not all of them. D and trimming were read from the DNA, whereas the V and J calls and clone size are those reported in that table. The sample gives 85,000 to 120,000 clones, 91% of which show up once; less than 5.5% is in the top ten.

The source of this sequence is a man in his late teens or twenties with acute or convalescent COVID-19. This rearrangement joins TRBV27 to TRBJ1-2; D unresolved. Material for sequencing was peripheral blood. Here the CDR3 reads CAIYPGIQGSYGYTF. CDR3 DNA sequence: TGTGCCATTTACCCCGGGATCCAAGGGAGCTATGGCTACACCTTC.